The subject of this entry is one T cell receptor (beta chain). Its antigen is unidentified. Profiled with immunoSEQ multiplex PCR; TCRdb holds only in-frame clones, not every one. The sample records tens of thousands of clones, over 70% being singletons. V was cut by 1 base and J by 7 bases, with 14 bases left in between. The length of the CDR3 is 15 residues. CDR1 is SGHTS, CDR2 YDEGEE, per germline. These data belong to a study of lymphopenia after photon versus proton radiotherapy. Points from the study as a whole: After lymphocyte nadir, photon-treated repertoires showed oligoclonal expansion, especially CD8+ Temra.

The sequence derives from a man at least 80 years old with esophageal cancer. This chain links TRBV5-8 with TRBJ1-4; D might be TRBD1 (5 bases). The source material was peripheral blood, sampled from a patient treated with proton-based radiotherapy. The CDR3 coding sequence is TGTGCCAGCAGCTTGTTAAGGGGCTACGGTGAAAAACTGTTTTTT. It is translated as CASSLLRGYGEKLFF.